The next 13 T cell receptor beta chains were all read from a single sample in a study of blood T cell repertoires in COVID-19. This table comes from immunoSEQ multiplex PCR, and its TCRdb copy is limited to in-frame clones, with some not included. Of some 310,000 clones listed, roughly 90% are singletons. Sequencing was done on a sample of peripheral blood. The receptors derive from a woman aged 30 to 39 with COVID-19, enrolled during active disease.

The V and J genes are TRBV11-2 and TRBJ1-4; a weak D match, TRBD1 (5 bases). The CDR3 covers 14 residues. Deletions cut 1 base from V and 5 bases from J, with 8 bases between. Germline V gene lookup returns CDR1 SGHAT and CDR2 FQNNGV. The CDR3: CASSLGQLNEKLFF. The DNA for the CDR3 is TGTGCCAGCAGCTTAGGACAGTTAAATGAAAAACTGTTTTTT.

The chain has TRBV7-2 and TRBJ1-1; 10 bases line up with TRBD1. Germline V CDR1 and CDR2: SGHTA, FQGNSA. Trimming cost V 0 bases and J 7 bases; bases outside gene matches: 5. The CDR3 covers 15 residues. The CDR3 region has the DNA TGTGCCAGCAGCTTAGCCCGGACAGGGGGATTTGAAGCTTTCTTT. Protein sequence: CASSLARTGGFEAFF.

This chain links TRBV5-6 with TRBJ2-7; D possibly corresponds to TRBD1 (6 bases). Trimming took off 2 bases at V and 3 bases at J, with 9 bases between the two ends. The germline gives CDR1 SGHDT, CDR2 YYEEEE. The CDR3 totals 13 residues. Here the CDR3 DNA reads TGTGCCAGCAGCTTACAGGGAGACTACGAGCAGTACTTC. The encoded protein is CASSLQGDYEQYF.

The chain couples TRBV7-9 to TRBJ1-1, with 8 bases fitting TRBD1. Per germline, CDR1 SEHNR and CDR2 FQNEAQ (reference sequence). The V segment lost 7 bases and the J segment 7 bases; nucleotides outside the gene matches: 14. The CDR3 covers 15 residues. The CDR3 coding sequence is TGTGCCAGCACCCCTCCTCAAGTGGGACAGGTTGAAGCTTTCTTT. Translation: CASTPPQVGQVEAFF.

The CDR3 sequence is CASSLGFRFDQPQHF. CDR3 DNA: TGTGCCAGCAGCTTGGGATTCAGGTTCGATCAGCCCCAGCATTTT. The chain joins TRBV5-5 to TRBJ1-5, with no clear D. The CDR3 contains 15 residues. CDR1 is SGHKS and CDR2 is YYEKEE in the germline V gene (reference sequence). V dropped 0 bases and J dropped 5 bases, with 12 bases sitting between them.

J is TRBJ1-1 and V is TRBV7-2, with D unclear. This CDR3 contains 17 residues. Trimming cost V 5 bases and J 0 bases, with 19 bases left between them. The germline CDR1 and CDR2 sequences are SGHTA and FQGNSA. CDR3: CASSPSPNSFMNTEAFF. As DNA, the CDR3 is TGTGCCAGCAGCCCATCCCCCAACAGCTTCATGAACACTGAAGCTTTCTTT.

The chain combines TRBV9 with TRBJ2-3; D is unresolved. Germline CDR1 reads SGDLS; CDR2 reads YYNGEE. The CDR3 loop spans 14 amino acids. The V end was cut by 3 bases, the J end by 6 bases, with 14 bases between. DNA for the CDR3: TGTGCCAGCAGCGAGGTGGCGACGGGTGATACGCAGTATTTT. As protein: CASSEVATGDTQYF.

The sample holds a few counts of this clone. The chain joins TRBV18 to TRBJ1-2, with D unclear. The V gene lost 3 bases and the J gene lost 6 bases, with 11 bases spanning the gap. Germline lookup yields CDR1 KGHSH and CDR2 LQKENI. CDR3 length equals 13 residues. In DNA form, the CDR3 reads TGTGCCAGCTCACCGAGGACTGTAGATGGCTACACCTTC. Protein sequence: CASSPRTVDGYTF.

The gene calls are TRBV6-5 and TRBJ2-5; TRBD2 matches at 8 bases. CDR1 and CDR2 (germline): MNHEY, SVGAGI. The CDR3 loop spans 13 amino acids. Losses at the gene ends were 0 bases for V and 13 bases for J; bases not matched to a gene: 7. In DNA, the CDR3 is TGTGCCAGCAGTTACTCTCGAGACGGGAGGGGGTACTTC. This gives the protein CASSYSRDGRGYF.

J is TRBJ2-3 and V is TRBV2; D gene unclear. This CDR3 contains 15 residues. The germline gives CDR1 SNHLY, CDR2 FYNNEI. V lost 4 bases and J 8 bases, leaving 19 bases between the germline ends. CDR3 residues: CASSALIPGAGTQYF. For the CDR3, the DNA is TGTGCCAGCAGTGCATTAATTCCAGGCGCTGGTACGCAGTATTTT.

CDR3 region: CASSLLAGANEQFF. CDR3 sequence (DNA): TGCGCCAGCAGCTTACTAGCGGGAGCCAATGAGCAGTTCTTC. The chain couples TRBV5-1 to TRBJ2-1, with TRBD2 identical over 11 bases. Germline V CDR1 and CDR2: SGHRS, YFSETQ. The length of the CDR3 is 14 residues. With V trimmed by 2 bases and J by 6 bases, 1 base remained unmatched.

The chain employs TRBV5-5 and TRBJ1-1; D not resolved. Germline assignment: CDR1 SGHKS and CDR2 YYEKEE (reference sequence). This CDR3 has 13 amino acids. The ends were cut back, 2 bases at V and 0 bases at J, with 5 bases in the middle. CDR3 sequence: CASSFSVNTEAFF. The CDR3 nucleotides are TGTGCCAGCAGCTTTTCGGTGAACACTGAAGCTTTCTTT.

The chain is built from TRBV5-4 and TRBJ2-3; 9 bases match TRBD2. CDR1 is SGHNT and CDR2 is YYREEE in the germline V gene (reference sequence). Unmatched junction bases numbered 3, after V lost 4 bases and J lost 0 bases. CDR3 size: 15 residues. CDR3 sequence: CASSPSGTSTDTQYF. DNA of the CDR3: TGTGCCAGCAGCCCTAGCGGGACTAGCACAGATACGCAGTATTTT.